This TCR beta chain was recovered during a study of persistence of HIV-infected CD4 T cells. The wider study: The sample holds CD4+ T cells responsive to CMV or HIV-1 Gag.

Cells were stimulated with overlapping HIV-1 Gag 15-mer peptides. CD40L-negative CD69-negative CD45RO-high memory CD4+ T cells were sorted as populations depleted of antigen-responding cells. Inclusion required CMV-positive serology and CD4+ counts above 400 cells/uL. Between the trimmed V and J ends, which lost 5 bases and 3 bases, there was a span of 14 bases. Germline V gene data show CDR1 as LNHDA and CDR2 as SQIVND (reference sequence). The CDR3 consists of 15 residues. The table lists this clone with a few counts. Its cognate antigen is unknown. Sequencing used immunoSEQ version 4 in survey mode. The repertoire was sequenced with immunoSEQ multiplex PCR; TCRdb's copy has only in-frame clones and lacks some. The table has roughly 64,000 clones, under 80% seen once.

This sequence was found in an adult man with HIV who was CMV-seropositive. The chain recombines TRBV19 with TRBJ1-5, with D maybe TRBD1 (6 bases). Sequenced here: CD4+ T cells sorted from PBMCs after roughly 18-hour stimulation, sampled from a patient who received antiretroviral therapy. In nucleotides, the CDR3 is TGTGCCAGTAGTCCTACGGGACAATACAATCAGCCCCAGCATTTT. Amino acid sequence: CASSPTGQYNQPQHF. Together with reference TRBV19 and TRBJ1-5, the CDR3 gives the full variable domain: DGGITQSPKYLFRKEGQNVTLSCEQNLNHDAMYWYRQDPGQGLRLIYYSQIVNDFQKGDIAEGYSVSREKKESFPLTVTSAQKNPTAFYLCASSPTGQYNQPQHFGDGTRLSIL.